This T cell receptor (beta chain) was identified during a study of OX40 agonist ivuxolimab in advanced cancers. At the level of the study: Earlier treatment with anti-PD-1, anti-PD-L1 or anti-CTLA-4 was permitted, and approximately 38% had received some.

This CDR3 region has 12 residues. Per germline, CDR1 LNHDA and CDR2 SQIVND (reference sequence). Trimming took off 3 bases at V and 7 bases at J, with 6 bases between the two ends. Sequencing used immunoSEQ multiplex PCR; TCRdb keeps in-frame clones, though not all of them. Of some 79,000 clones listed, 88% are singletons. The V and J genes are TRBV19 and TRBJ1-4; no definite D call. The receptor was derived from an adult with an advanced solid tumor such as melanoma, head and neck, liver or kidney cancer. The sample in question was CD4+ or CD8+ T cells sorted from blood, obtained in a trial of the OX40 agonist ivuxolimab. CDR3 nucleotides: TGTGCCAGTAGTATGAGAAGTGAAAAACTGTTTTTT. Translation gives CASSMRSEKLFF. The complete variable domain, with remaining parts taken from reference TRBV19 and TRBJ1-4, reads DGGITQSPKYLFRKEGQNVTLSCEQNLNHDAMYWYRQDPGQGLRLIYYSQIVNDFQKGDIAEGYSVSREKKESFPLTVTSAQKNPTAFYLCASSMRSEKLFFGSGTQLSVL.